The T cell receptor (beta chain) under discussion was sequenced for a study of cytomegalovirus exposure and HLA in healthy donors. The V gene end was trimmed by 8 bases and the J gene end by 7 bases; junction bases not matched to a gene: 11. Germline V gives CDR1 LNHDA, CDR2 SQIVND (reference sequence). The CDR3 sequence is 15 residues long. Primers included in the PCR were 60 Vbeta and 13 Jbeta primers. The protocol was immunoSEQ multiplex PCR, while the TCRdb copy is restricted to in-frame clones and leaves out a portion. The sample records 90,000 to 100,000 clones, 80% being singletons. This clonotype originated in a man between 18 and 35 years old in good health and CMV-seronegative. Sequenced material: PBMCs. The rearrangement uses TRBV19 and TRBJ1-2; 12 bases fit TRBD1. The CDR3 DNA is TGTGCCAGTTCCGGGACAGGGGGCGTTGTTGGTGGCTACACCTTC. The encoded protein is CASSGTGGVVGGYTF.